This TCR beta chain came from a study of blood T cell repertoires in COVID-19. In the study overall: COVID-19 samples from acute and convalescent phases originated in the United States, Italy and Spain. T cells, B-cell-depleted T cells, or PBMCs provided the cDNA or gDNA that served as material.

Seattle's cohort entered during active infection and was followed longitudinally. Some clones are missing from TCRdb's copy, which holds only in-frame ones; the method was immunoSEQ multiplex PCR. The sample includes fewer than 300,000 clones, less than 90% of them seen just once. The CDR3 has 12 amino acids. The V gene lost 6 bases and the J gene lost 6 bases, with 9 bases spanning the gap. The germline gives CDR1 MNHEY, CDR2 SVGEGT. The sample taken for sequencing was peripheral blood. This sequence joins TRBV6-2 or TRBV6-3 and TRBJ2-1; D perhaps matches TRBD2 (5 bases). The receptor was isolated from a woman younger than 45 with COVID-19, enrolled during active disease. CDR3 sequence (DNA): TGTGCCAGCAGCACCCGGGGCAATGAGCAGTTCTTC. It encodes CASSTRGNEQFF.